The T cell receptor (beta chain) described here comes from a study of T cell clonality in common variable immunodeficiency. Equal genomic DNA amounts from CVID and control samples were sequenced. Libraries were prepared by immunoSEQ multiplex PCR; TCRdb keeps only in-frame clonotypes and omits some of them. The sample includes 30,000 to 40,000 clones, none of them occurring once. The germline V gene has CDR1 SEHNR and CDR2 FQNEAQ (reference sequence). CDR3 length: 14 residues. Most patients and controls had Caucasian heritage. A word on this clone: Antigen unknown. The read halts 3 residues ahead of the CDR3 end, with the missing end drawn from the germline J gene.

Whole-study results and caveats: Fewer deletions and N-nucleotide insertions were reportedly seen in common variable immunodeficiency TCR beta sequences. Compared with controls, CVID subjects had fewer shared TCRbeta clones.

This rearrangement joins TRBV7-9 to TRBJ1-2, with 7 positions matching TRBD1. This TCR was recovered from a person aged 18 to 75 in good health. The material sequenced was peripheral blood mononuclear cells. CDR3 region: CASSLNRGSLDYTF. The sequenced CDR3 bases are TGTGCCAGCAGCTTAAACAGGGGAAGCCTCGAC. The whole variable domain, remainder taken from reference TRBV7-9 and TRBJ1-2, is DTGVSQNPRHKITKRGQNVTFRCDPISEHNRLYWYRQTLGQGPEFLTYFQNEAQLEKSRLLSDRFSAERPKGSFSTLEIQRTEQGDSAMYLCASSLNRGSLDYTFGSGTRLTVV.